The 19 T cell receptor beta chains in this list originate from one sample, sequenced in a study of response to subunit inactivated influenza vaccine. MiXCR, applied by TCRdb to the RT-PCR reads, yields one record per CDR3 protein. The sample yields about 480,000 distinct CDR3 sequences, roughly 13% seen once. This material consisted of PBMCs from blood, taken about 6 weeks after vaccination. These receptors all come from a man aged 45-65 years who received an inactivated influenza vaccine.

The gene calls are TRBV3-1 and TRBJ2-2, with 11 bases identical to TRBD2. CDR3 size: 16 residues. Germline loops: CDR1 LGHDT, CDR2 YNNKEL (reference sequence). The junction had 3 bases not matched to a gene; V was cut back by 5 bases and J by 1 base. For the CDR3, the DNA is TGTGCCAGCAGCTGGGGACTAGCGGAGAACACCGGGGAGCTGTTTTTT. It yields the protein CASSWGLAENTGELFF.

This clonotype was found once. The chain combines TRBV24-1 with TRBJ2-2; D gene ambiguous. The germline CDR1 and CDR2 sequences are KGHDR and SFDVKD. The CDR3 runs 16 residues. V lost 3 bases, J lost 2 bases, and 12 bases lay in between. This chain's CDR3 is CATSDPLGRNTGELFF. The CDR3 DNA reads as TGTGCCACCAGTGATCCGCTAGGGCGAAACACCGGGGAGCTGTTTTTT.

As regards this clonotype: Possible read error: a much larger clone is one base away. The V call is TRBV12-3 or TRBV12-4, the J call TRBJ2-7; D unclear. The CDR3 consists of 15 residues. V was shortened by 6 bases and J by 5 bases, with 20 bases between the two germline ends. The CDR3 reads CASRTTGPRANEQYF. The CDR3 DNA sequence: TGTGCCAGCAGAACCACCGGACCCCGAGCCAACGAGCAGTACTTC.

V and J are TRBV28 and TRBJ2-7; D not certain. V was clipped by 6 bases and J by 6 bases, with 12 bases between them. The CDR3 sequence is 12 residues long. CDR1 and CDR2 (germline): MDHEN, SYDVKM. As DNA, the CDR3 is TGTGCCAGCAGCCCTCATCCGGCCGAGCAGTACTTC. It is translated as CASSPHPAEQYF.

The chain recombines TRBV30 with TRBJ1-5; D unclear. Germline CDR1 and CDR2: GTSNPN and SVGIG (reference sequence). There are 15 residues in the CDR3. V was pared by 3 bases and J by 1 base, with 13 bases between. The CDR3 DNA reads TGTGCCTGGAGCTCCTTTGGGATGAGCAATCAGCCCCAGCATTTT. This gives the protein CAWSSFGMSNQPQHF.

CDR3 in DNA: TGCAGCGTTTCGACAGGTACAGGAGAGACCCAGTACTTC. It translates to CSVSTGTGETQYF. This chain connects TRBV29-1 to TRBJ2-5; D is perhaps TRBD1 (6 bases). Trimming took off 5 bases at V and 4 bases at J, with 14 bases between the two ends. This CDR3 comprises 13 residues. The germline gives CDR1 SQVTM, CDR2 ANQGSEA.

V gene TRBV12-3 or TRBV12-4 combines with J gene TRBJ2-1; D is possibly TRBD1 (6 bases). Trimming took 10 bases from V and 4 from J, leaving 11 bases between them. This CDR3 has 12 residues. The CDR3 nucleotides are TGTGCCACACAGGGATTTTACAATGAGCAGTTCTTC. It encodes CATQGFYNEQFF.

CDR3 protein: CASSYSTGGQETQYF. The CDR3 DNA follows: TGTGCCAGCAGTTACTCGACAGGGGGTCAAGAGACCCAGTACTTC. This chain links TRBV6-5 with TRBJ2-5, with 9 bases that match TRBD1. Germline V gene data show CDR1 as MNHEY and CDR2 as SVGAGI. CDR3 size: 15 residues. Trimming at V came to 0 bases and at J to 2 bases, leaving 1 base not matched to a gene.

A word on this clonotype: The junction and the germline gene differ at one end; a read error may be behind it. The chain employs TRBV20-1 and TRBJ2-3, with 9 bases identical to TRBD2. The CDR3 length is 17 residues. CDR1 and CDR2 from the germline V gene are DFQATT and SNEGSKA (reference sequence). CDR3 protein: CCARDLLAGTSTDTQYF. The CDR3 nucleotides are TGCTGTGCTAGAGATCTTCTAGCGGGGACTAGCACAGATACGCAGTATTTT.

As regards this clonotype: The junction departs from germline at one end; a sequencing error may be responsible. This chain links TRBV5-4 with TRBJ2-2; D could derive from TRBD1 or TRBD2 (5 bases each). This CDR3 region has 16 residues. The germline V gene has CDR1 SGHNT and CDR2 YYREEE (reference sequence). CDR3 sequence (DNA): TGTGCCTGCAGCTTGGGGTCAGGGACCAACACCGGGGAGCTGTTTTTT. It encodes CACSLGSGTNTGELFF.

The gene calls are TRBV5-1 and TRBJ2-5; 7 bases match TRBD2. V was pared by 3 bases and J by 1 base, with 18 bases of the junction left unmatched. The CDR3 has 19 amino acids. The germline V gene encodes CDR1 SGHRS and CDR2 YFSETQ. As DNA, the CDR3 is TGCGCCAGCAGCTATGGGGGAGGGCGCGGGAAAAACCTCCAAGAGACCCAGTACTTC. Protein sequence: CASSYGGGRGKNLQETQYF.

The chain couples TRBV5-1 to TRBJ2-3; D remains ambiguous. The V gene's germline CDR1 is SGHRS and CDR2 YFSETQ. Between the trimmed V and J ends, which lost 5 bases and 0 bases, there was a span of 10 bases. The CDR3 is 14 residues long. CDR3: CASRQAHSTDTQYF. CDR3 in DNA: TGCGCCAGCAGGCAGGCGCACAGCACAGATACGCAGTATTTT.

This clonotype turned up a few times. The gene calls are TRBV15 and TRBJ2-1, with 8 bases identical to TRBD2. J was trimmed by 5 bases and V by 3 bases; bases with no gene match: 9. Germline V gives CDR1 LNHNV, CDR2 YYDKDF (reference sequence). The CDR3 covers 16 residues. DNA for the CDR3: TGTGCCACCAGCAGCCCCTCGAGGCGGGGGGACAATGAGCAGTTCTTC. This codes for CATSSPSRRGDNEQFF.

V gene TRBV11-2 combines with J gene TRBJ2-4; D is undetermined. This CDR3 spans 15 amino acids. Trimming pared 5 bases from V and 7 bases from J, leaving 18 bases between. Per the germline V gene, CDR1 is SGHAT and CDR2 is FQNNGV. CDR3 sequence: CASSPWVTQDNIQYF. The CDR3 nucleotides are TGTGCCAGCAGCCCCTGGGTAACCCAGGACAACATTCAGTACTTC.

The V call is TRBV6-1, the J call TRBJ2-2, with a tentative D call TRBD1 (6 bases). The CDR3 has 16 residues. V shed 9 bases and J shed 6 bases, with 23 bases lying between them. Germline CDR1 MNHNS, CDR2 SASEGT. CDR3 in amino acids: CASTLRASNRAGELFF. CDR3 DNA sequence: TGTGCCAGTACCCTGAGGGCGTCGAACAGGGCCGGGGAGCTGTTTTTT.

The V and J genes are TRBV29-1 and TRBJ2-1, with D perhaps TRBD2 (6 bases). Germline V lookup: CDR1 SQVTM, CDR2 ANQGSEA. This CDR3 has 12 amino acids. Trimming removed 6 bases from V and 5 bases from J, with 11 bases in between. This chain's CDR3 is CSVGTPHNEQFF. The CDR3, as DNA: TGCAGCGTCGGGACTCCCCACAATGAGCAGTTCTTC.

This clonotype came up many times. The DNA for the CDR3 is TGTGCCAGCAGAGGACTAGCGGGGGGGCATTTCGAGACCCAGTACTTC. Translation gives CASRGLAGGHFETQYF. The rearrangement links TRBV12-3 or TRBV12-4 to TRBJ2-5; TRBD2 matches at 15 bases. Trimming took 6 bases from V and 5 from J; bases not matched to a gene: 7. There are 16 residues in the CDR3.

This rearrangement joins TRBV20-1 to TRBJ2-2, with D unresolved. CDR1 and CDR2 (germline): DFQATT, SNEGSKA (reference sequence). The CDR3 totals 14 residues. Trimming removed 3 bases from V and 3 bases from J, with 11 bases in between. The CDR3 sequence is CSASRVTDTGELFF. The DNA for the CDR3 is TGCAGTGCTAGTAGGGTGACCGACACCGGGGAGCTGTTTTTT.

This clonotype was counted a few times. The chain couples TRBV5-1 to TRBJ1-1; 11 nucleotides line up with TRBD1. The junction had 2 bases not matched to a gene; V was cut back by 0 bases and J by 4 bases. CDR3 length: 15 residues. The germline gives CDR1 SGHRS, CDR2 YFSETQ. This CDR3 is CASSLGGTGGTEAFF. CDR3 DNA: TGCGCCAGCAGCTTGGGGGGGACAGGGGGCACTGAAGCTTTCTTT.